The 26 T cell receptor beta chains listed next were all sequenced from one sample in a study of molecular identifiers for immune sequencing clone quantification. TCRdb re-analysed the PCR reads in MiXCR, keeping a single row per CDR3 protein. Of some 680,000 distinct CDR3 sequences in the sample, roughly 23% were seen once. The sample taken for sequencing was naive CD8+ T cells from blood, with Jurkat cell RNA spiked in. Subset: FACS-sorted CD8+CD4-CCR7+CD45RA+ naive T cells. The origin of the receptors is a human donor in good health. Some libraries in this study had Jurkat cell RNA spiked in.

This clonotype was detected many times. The gene calls are TRBV20-1 and TRBJ2-3; 7 bases align to TRBD2. Germline loops: CDR1 DFQATT, CDR2 SNEGSKA (reference sequence). The junction had 11 bases not matched to a gene; V was cut back by 5 bases and J by 3 bases. This CDR3 has 15 amino acids. CDR3 amino acids: CSAGGASGMTDTQYF. The CDR3 DNA is TGCAGTGCTGGTGGGGCTAGCGGAATGACAGATACGCAGTATTTT.

Ten or more counts support this clonotype. The chain is built from TRBV6-1 and TRBJ1-1; D ambiguous. The CDR3 runs 13 residues. CDR1 and CDR2 (germline): MNHNS, SASEGT. V shed 5 bases and J shed 5 bases, with 12 bases lying between them. The CDR3 DNA reads as TGTGCCAGCAGTCACATAACCGGTACTGAAGCTTTCTTT. This gives the protein CASSHITGTEAFF.

CDR3 nucleotides: TGTGCCAGCAGTTCTTCAACTAGCGGGGGAGAGACCCAGTACTTC. Protein: CASSSSTSGGETQYF. J is TRBJ2-5 and V is TRBV27; 11 bases line up with TRBD2. After removal of 4 bases from V and 4 bases from J, the junction contained 5 bases not matched to a gene. The germline CDR1 and CDR2 sequences are MNHEY and SMNVEV (reference sequence). The CDR3 runs to 15 residues.

The CDR3 coding sequence is TGCAGTGCTAGGTCGGGACAGGTCAATCAGCCCCAGCATTTT. Its protein is CSARSGQVNQPQHF. This chain connects TRBV20-1 to TRBJ1-5; 8 nucleotides agree with TRBD1. The CDR3 spans 14 residues. CDR1 is DFQATT, CDR2 SNEGSKA, per germline (reference sequence). V gave up 3 bases and J gave up 3 bases; unmatched junction bases: 4.

This clonotype was picked up many times. V gene TRBV4-1 combines with J gene TRBJ2-7; TRBD2 is a possible D gene (6 bases). The CDR3 spans 13 residues. Between the trimmed V and J ends, which lost 5 bases and 5 bases, there was a span of 13 bases. The germline V gene has CDR1 MGHRA and CDR2 YSYEKL. CDR3 DNA: TGCGCCAGCAGCGGGGCGGGGAGGAACGAGCAGTACTTC. Translated: CASSGAGRNEQYF.

The chain couples TRBV12-3 or TRBV12-4 to TRBJ2-1, with D tentatively TRBD2 (6 bases). The CDR3 length is 15 residues. V was cut by 6 bases and J by 0 bases, with 12 bases left in between. CDR3 sequence: CASSSGLNSYNEQFF. DNA of the CDR3: TGTGCCAGCAGCTCGGGACTGAACTCCTACAATGAGCAGTTCTTC.

This clonotype was seen only a few times. The chain links TRBV27 to TRBJ1-6, with 10 nucleotides matching TRBD1. This CDR3 spans 15 amino acids. From germline, CDR1 is MNHEY and CDR2 SMNVEV (reference sequence). V dropped 0 bases and J dropped 9; count of bases not matched to a gene: 2. CDR3 loop: CASSLSGTGVSPLHF. The CDR3 nucleotides are TGTGCCAGCAGTTTATCTGGGACAGGGGTTTCACCCCTCCACTTT.

This clonotype was observed at least ten times. The DNA of the CDR3 is TGCAGCGGGCGGGGGGATCCCTTAGAAGCTTTCTTT. It is translated as CSGRGDPLEAFF. The chain couples TRBV29-1 to TRBJ1-1; the D gene is possibly TRBD1 (5 bases). Between the trimmed V and J ends, which lost 7 bases and 8 bases, there was a span of 17 bases. The CDR3 is made up of 12 amino acids. The germline gives CDR1 SQVTM, CDR2 ANQGSEA.

With regard to this clonotype: At one end, the junction sequence differs from germline, possibly due to a read error. The chain carries TRBV4-1 and TRBJ2-3, with a possible D match to TRBD1 (6 bases). The length of the CDR3 is 16 residues. Germline CDR1 and CDR2: MGHRA and YSYEKL. The DNA of the CDR3 is TGCGCCAGCAGCCAAGATGGGCAGGGGTGGACAGATACGCGGTATTTT. Translation: CASSQDGQGWTDTRYF.

As regards this clonotype: This may come from a read error, since a much larger clone is one base off. This sequence joins TRBV7-9 and TRBJ1-4; 7 nucleotides match TRBD1. The CDR3 consists of 13 residues. Losses at the gene ends were 10 bases for V and 8 bases for J; bases not matched to a gene: 10. Germline CDR1 and CDR2: SEHNR and FQNEAQ (reference sequence). The CDR3 DNA sequence: TGTGCCATCACGACAGGGCCAGGGGAAAAACTGTTTTTT. It encodes CAITTGPGEKLFF.

Notes on this clonotype: A much larger clone is a single base away; this may be a read error. The J gene is TRBJ2-7, the V gene TRBV20-1, with D possibly being TRBD2 (5 bases). The germline CDR1 and CDR2 sequences are DFQATT and SNEGSKA (reference sequence). The CDR3 is 13 amino acids. The CDR3 reads CSASSRESYEPYF. As DNA, the CDR3 is TGCAGTGCTAGTAGTCGGGAATCCTACGAGCCGTACTTC.

In this sample, this clonotype turned up a few times. The rearrangement joins TRBV6-4 to TRBJ2-3; 9 bases agree with TRBD2. After removal of 4 bases from V and 4 bases from J, the junction contained 9 bases not matched to a gene. Germline V gene lookup returns CDR1 MRHNA and CDR2 SNTAGT. The CDR3 spans 16 residues. CDR3 sequence (DNA): TGTGCCAGCAGTGCAGGCCTTAGCGGGAGCCCAGATACGCAGTATTTT. Amino acids: CASSAGLSGSPDTQYF.

V gene TRBV13 combines with J gene TRBJ2-7, with 7 positions matching TRBD2. The V segment lost 0 bases and the J segment 6 bases; nucleotides outside the gene matches: 8. The CDR3 has 15 amino acids. CDR1 is PRHDT, CDR2 FYEKMQ, per germline (reference sequence). CDR3 bases: TGTGCCAGCAGCTTAGGCGGGGGGTTGGGAACCGAGCAGTACTTC. Translating it yields CASSLGGGLGTEQYF.

In the case of this clonotype: A read error may be the cause here, since a much bigger clone is one base away. This chain links TRBV27 with TRBJ1-2; no firm D call. Germline V gives CDR1 MNHEY, CDR2 SMNVEV (reference sequence). The CDR3 extends over 13 amino acids. The CDR3 DNA follows: TGTGCCAGCGGTTTATACTTGAACTATGGCTACACCTTC. Its translation: CASGLYLNYGYTF.

The genes are TRBV6-2 or TRBV6-3 and TRBJ2-7, with 14 positions matching TRBD2. V shed 7 bases, J shed 0 bases, and the junction held 5 bases outside the gene matches. Germline lookup yields CDR1 MNHEY and CDR2 SVGEGT. CDR3 size: 16 residues. CDR3: CASTGGTSGSSYEQYF. CDR3 DNA sequence: TGTGCCAGCACTGGCGGGACTAGCGGGAGCTCCTACGAGCAGTACTTC.

This clonotype turned up a few times. V and J are TRBV4-2 and TRBJ1-1; 8 nucleotides agree with TRBD1. The CDR3 consists of 16 residues. Germline CDR1 reads LGHNA; CDR2 reads YNFKEQ. With 1 base clipped from V and 2 bases from J, the junction kept 6 bases outside the gene matches. The CDR3 here is CASSQVGQAINTEAFF. The DNA for the CDR3 is TGTGCCAGCAGCCAAGTGGGACAGGCTATAAACACTGAAGCTTTCTTT.

The chain combines TRBV5-1 with TRBJ2-7, with D tentatively TRBD2 (5 bases). This CDR3 contains 14 residues. V lost 1 base and J 5 bases, leaving 13 bases between the germline ends. Germline V gene data show CDR1 as SGHRS and CDR2 as YFSETQ. The CDR3 reads CASSLSGFGNEQYF. CDR3 nucleotide sequence: TGCGCCAGCAGCTTGTCGGGGTTCGGGAACGAGCAGTACTTC.

This clonotype has a handful of counts. The rearrangement uses TRBV9 and TRBJ1-4; 7 nucleotides match TRBD1. Germline loops: CDR1 SGDLS, CDR2 YYNGEE. J gave up 0 bases and V 4 bases, and 6 bases lay outside the gene matches. This CDR3 is 16 amino acids long. The CDR3 here is CASSKGQQTTNEKLFF. In nucleotides, the CDR3 is TGTGCCAGCAGCAAGGGACAGCAAACAACTAATGAAAAACTGTTTTTT.

Comments on this clonotype: This may be a read error, as it is one base from a much larger clone. The chain is built from TRBV20-1 and TRBJ1-5; the match to TRBD1 covers 7 bases. There are 14 residues in the CDR3. Germline loops: CDR1 DFQATT, CDR2 SNEGSKA (reference sequence). The trim removed 5 bases at V and 6 bases at J, leaving 10 bases unmatched. CDR3 loop: CSAADRTMVQPQHF. DNA of the CDR3: TGCAGTGCTGCGGACAGGACAATGGTTCAGCCCCAGCATTTT.

The V gene is TRBV4-3, the J gene TRBJ2-2; 10 bases are shared with TRBD2. From germline, CDR1 is LGHNA and CDR2 YSLEER. V trimming: 3 bases; J trimming: 7 bases; junction bases outside the gene matches: 8. The CDR3 length is 16 residues. The CDR3 loop reads CASSQYSGRANGELFF. The CDR3 DNA reads as TGCGCCAGCAGCCAGTACAGCGGGAGGGCGAACGGGGAGCTGTTTTTT.

J is TRBJ2-7 and V is TRBV5-1, with D unclear. Germline assignment: CDR1 SGHRS and CDR2 YFSETQ. V shed 0 bases and J shed 0 bases, with 13 bases lying between them. The CDR3 consists of 16 residues. CDR3 protein: CASSLELSVPSYEQYF. As DNA, the CDR3 is TGCGCCAGCAGCTTGGAGTTGTCAGTTCCCTCCTACGAGCAGTACTTC.

In regard to this clonotype: Its ends do not fully match the called genes, so a read error is possible. This rearrangement joins TRBV28 to TRBJ1-4, with 7 bases matching TRBD1. CDR1 is MDHEN, CDR2 SYDVKM, per germline. The length of the CDR3 is 17 residues. In DNA form, the CDR3 reads TGTGCCAGCAGTTCGATCCTTGACAGGGAGGGTGGTGAAGAACTGTTTTTT. The encoded protein is CASSSILDREGGEELFF. The whole variable domain, filled in from reference TRBV28 and TRBJ1-4, reads DVKVTQSSRYLVKRTGEKVFLECVQDMDHENMFWYRQDPGLGLRLIYFSYDVKMKEKGDIPEGYSVSREKKERFSLILESASTNQTSMYLCASSSILDREGGEELFFGSGTQLSVL.

Concerning this clonotype itself: Being one base from a much bigger clone, this may be a read error. This sequence joins TRBV30 and TRBJ1-1; maybe TRBD1 (5 bases). Germline CDR1 is GTSNPN and CDR2 is SVGIG (reference sequence). There are 15 residues in the CDR3. The CDR3 is CAWSVWAGTNSEAFF. The DNA of the CDR3 is TGTGCCTGGAGTGTTTGGGCAGGGACGAACTCTGAAGCTTTCTTT.

The V gene is TRBV6-5, the J gene TRBJ1-1; D is ambiguous. Germline CDR1 is MNHEY and CDR2 is SVGAGI. The CDR3 contains 12 residues. Trimming removed 2 bases at V and 12 bases at J, with 13 bases between. DNA for the CDR3: TGTGCCAGCAGTTACCTTGGCACTAAAACTTTCTTT. Translation gives CASSYLGTKTFF.

This clonotype appeared many times. This rearrangement joins TRBV13 to TRBJ1-1; D is possibly TRBD1 (6 bases). The germline V and J ends were trimmed by 2 bases and 6 bases, with 13 bases remaining between them. This CDR3 spans 14 amino acids. Germline assignment: CDR1 PRHDT and CDR2 FYEKMQ (reference sequence). Written as DNA, the CDR3 is TGTGCCAGCAGCTTACGAAGGGGGTTGGCTGAAGCTTTCTTT. Its translation is CASSLRRGLAEAFF.

About this clonotype itself: A much larger clonotype is one base distant, so this may be a read error. The chain employs TRBV20-1 and TRBJ2-3, with D hard to call. The V gene lost 1 base and the J gene lost 8 bases, with 16 bases spanning the gap. CDR1 is DFQATT, CDR2 SNEGSKA, per germline (reference sequence). This CDR3 has 14 residues. CDR3 coding DNA: TGCAGTGCTAGAGTGTGGGAAGTTGCAGGTACGCAGTATTTT. Translation gives CSARVWEVAGTQYF.